One and the same sample provided the 20 T cell receptor beta chains below, sequenced in a study of control samples from healthy donors and cancer patients. TCRdb's table, derived via immunoSEQ multiplex PCR, lists solely in-frame clones and lacks some. The sample has tens of thousands of clones, under 90% seen once. Sequencing input: PBMCs. These receptors all come from a woman aged 50 to 60 with colorectal cancer.

The chain is built from TRBV7-9 and TRBJ2-4, with D tentatively TRBD2 (6 bases). This CDR3 contains 12 residues. The germline V gene has CDR1 SEHNR and CDR2 FQNEAQ (reference sequence). Deletions cut 0 bases from V and 12 bases from J, with 9 bases between. For the CDR3, the DNA is TGTGCCAGCAGCTTAGCGACGGGGGATCAGTACTTC. Translated: CASSLATGDQYF.

The chain joins TRBV27 to TRBJ1-6, with TRBD1 matching over 7 bases. J gave up 7 bases and V 0 bases, and 6 bases lay outside the gene matches. Germline V gene lookup returns CDR1 MNHEY and CDR2 SMNVEV (reference sequence). There are 16 residues in the CDR3. CDR3 nucleotide sequence: TGTGCCAGCAGTTTATCCCCGACAGGGAGGAATTCACCCCTCCACTTT. Translated: CASSLSPTGRNSPLHF.

The V and J genes are TRBV19 and TRBJ2-1; D ambiguous. V was shortened by 7 bases and J by 1 base, with 8 bases between the two germline ends. The CDR3 has 13 residues. CDR1 LNHDA and CDR2 SQIVND come from the germline V gene (reference sequence). CDR3 in DNA: TGTGCCAGTAACGGGCAATCCTACAATGAGCAGTTCTTC. It codes for CASNGQSYNEQFF.

The chain is built from TRBV19 and TRBJ1-1, with a possible D match to TRBD1 (6 bases). The ends were cut back, 7 bases at V and 5 bases at J, with 14 bases in the middle. From germline, CDR1 is LNHDA and CDR2 SQIVND (reference sequence). This CDR3 spans 13 amino acids. The CDR3 region has the DNA TGTGCCAGTACCCGGAGGGGGGAGACTGAAGCTTTCTTT. The encoded protein is CASTRRGETEAFF.

The CDR3 is CASSVAMTRSSGNTIYF. The CDR3 DNA is TGTGCCAGCAGCGTAGCAATGACTCGTAGCTCTGGAAACACCATATATTTT. This sequence joins TRBV9 and TRBJ1-3; no clear D gene. The germline V and J ends were trimmed by 0 bases and 0 bases, with 13 bases remaining between them. The CDR3 has 17 amino acids. Germline CDR1 and CDR2: SGDLS and YYNGEE.

This chain links TRBV2 with TRBJ2-6, with D possibly matching TRBD1 (6 bases). The germline V gene has CDR1 SNHLY and CDR2 FYNNEI. The ends were cut back, 4 bases at V and 0 bases at J, with 10 bases in the middle. The CDR3 has 16 residues. The CDR3 DNA follows: TGTGCCAGCAGTGGGCAGGGGAGCTCTGGGGCCAACGTCCTGACTTTC. Translated, it gives CASSGQGSSGANVLTF.

The genes are TRBV2 and TRBJ2-3; the match to TRBD1 covers 10 bases. J lost 5 bases, V lost 6 bases, and 8 bases had no gene match. CDR1 and CDR2 (germline): SNHLY, FYNNEI. The CDR3 contains 15 residues. The CDR3 is CASSLGQGFIDTQYF. CDR3 nucleotides: TGTGCCAGCAGCCTGGGACAGGGGTTTATAGATACGCAGTATTTT.

This clone was seen just once. J is TRBJ1-5 and V is TRBV12-5; no firm D call. V lost 6 bases and J 3 bases, leaving 21 bases between the germline ends. The CDR3 sequence is 17 residues long. The germline gives CDR1 LGHNT, CDR2 FRNRAP. CDR3 sequence reads: CASGFNLGGYPNQPQHF. CDR3 DNA: TGTGCTAGTGGCTTCAATCTCGGAGGGTACCCCAATCAGCCCCAGCATTTT.

The count of this clone is one. This sequence joins TRBV5-1 and TRBJ2-6, with no clear D. The CDR3 extends over 16 amino acids. The V end lost 1 base, the J end lost 2 bases, and 10 bases lay between the germline ends. Germline loops: CDR1 SGHRS, CDR2 YFSETQ. DNA for the CDR3: TGCGCCAGCAGCTTGAGTAGCCGGGCTGGGGCCAACGTCCTGACTTTC. It encodes CASSLSSRAGANVLTF.

The chain combines TRBV19 with TRBJ2-6; 9 bases fit TRBD1. CDR1 and CDR2 from the germline V gene are LNHDA and SQIVND (reference sequence). The CDR3 length is 18 residues. Germline trimming cut 3 bases from V and 0 bases from J; bases unmatched to any gene: 6. The CDR3 DNA reads as TGTGCCAGTAGTATCCCGGGACAGGGAAGCTCTGGGGCCAACGTCCTGACTTTC. This encodes CASSIPGQGSSGANVLTF.

The CDR3 region has the DNA TGTGCCAGCAGTGGGGATGAAAAACTGTTTTTT. This sequence encodes CASSGDEKLFF. This chain joins TRBV2 and TRBJ1-4; D ambiguous. The germline V gene has CDR1 SNHLY and CDR2 FYNNEI. V lost 4 bases, J lost 6 bases, and 3 bases lay in between. CDR3 length: 11 residues.

V gene TRBV20-1 combines with J gene TRBJ2-3; TRBD1 agrees at 7 bases. Germline V gene data show CDR1 as DFQATT and CDR2 as SNEGSKA (reference sequence). There are 15 residues in the CDR3. The junction had 9 bases not matched to a gene; V was cut back by 3 bases and J by 3 bases. The CDR3 sequence: CSASSLTGRTDTQYF. For the CDR3, the DNA is TGCAGTGCTAGTAGCCTGACAGGGAGAACAGATACGCAGTATTTT.

The V gene is TRBV6-1, the J gene TRBJ1-2, with D uncertain. Germline V gene data show CDR1 as MNHNS and CDR2 as SASEGT. The CDR3 length is 11 residues. The V end was cut by 2 bases, the J end by 8 bases, with 6 bases between. CDR3 protein: CASSEFRGYTF. CDR3 sequence (DNA): TGTGCCAGCAGTGAATTTCGGGGCTACACCTTC.

Points on this clone: The same CDR3 arises from other DNA sequences in this sample as well. The chain employs TRBV5-1 and TRBJ1-4, with 9 nucleotides matching TRBD1. This CDR3 has 14 amino acids. The germline V gene has CDR1 SGHRS and CDR2 YFSETQ. The junction had 1 base not matched to a gene; V was cut back by 0 bases and J by 7 bases. In DNA, the CDR3 is TGCGCCAGCAGCTTGGGACAGGGGGGTGAAAAACTGTTTTTT. It encodes CASSLGQGGEKLFF.

The chain uses TRBV9 and TRBJ1-1, with 7 bases identical to TRBD1. Looked up from germline, CDR1 is SGDLS and CDR2 is YYNGEE. V lost 5 bases, J lost 5 bases, and 12 bases stayed unmatched. CDR3 length equals 15 residues. The CDR3 reads CASSATGARGTEAFF. The DNA of the CDR3 is TGTGCCAGCAGTGCAACAGGGGCGCGAGGGACTGAAGCTTTCTTT.

The chain links TRBV7-5 to TRBJ2-3; TRBD1 is taken as the D call from the table, unchecked against the DNA. TRBV7-5 is marked as a pseudogene. The CDR3 is 15 residues long. The CDR3 loop is CARSSHRVGTDTQYF. CDR3 nucleotides: TGTGCCAGAAGCTCTCACAGGGTTGGCACAGATACGCAGTATTTT.

The chain joins TRBV5-4 to TRBJ2-2; no clear D. The germline V gene has CDR1 SGHNT and CDR2 YYREEE (reference sequence). The CDR3 is 13 amino acids. Trimming pared 7 bases from V and 0 bases from J, leaving 7 bases between. CDR3 amino acids: CASQRANTGELFF. The CDR3 nucleotides read TGTGCCAGCCAACGGGCGAACACCGGGGAGCTGTTTTTT.

V gene TRBV7-8 combines with J gene TRBJ2-5; D is possibly TRBD1 (5 bases). This CDR3 contains 14 residues. Trimming cost V 5 bases and J 3 bases, with 13 bases left between them. CDR1 is SGHVS, CDR2 FQNEAQ, per germline. The CDR3 sequence is CASSQDTYKETQYF. The CDR3 coding sequence is TGTGCCAGCAGCCAGGACACTTACAAAGAGACCCAGTACTTC.

This clone is termed medium-sized. The gene calls are TRBV4-3 and TRBJ2-1, with D possibly being TRBD2 (6 bases). V was trimmed by 0 bases and J by 8 bases, leaving 14 bases between them. The CDR3 runs 15 residues. Per the germline V gene, CDR1 is LGHNA and CDR2 is YSLEER. The DNA of the CDR3 is TGCGCCAGCAGCCAAGACCGGGGGAACGGGGATGAGCAGTTCTTC. Its translation: CASSQDRGNGDEQFF.

CDR3 sequence reads: CASSTATEDYGYTF. The CDR3 coding sequence is TGTGCCAGCAGCACAGCGACGGAAGACTATGGCTACACCTTC. J is TRBJ1-2 and V is TRBV7-9; D remains ambiguous. This CDR3 has 14 residues. The germline V and J ends were trimmed by 5 bases and 3 bases, with 13 bases remaining between them. Germline V gene data show CDR1 as SEHNR and CDR2 as FQNEAQ (reference sequence).